A selection of T cell receptor beta chains follows, all from one sample in a study of blood T cell repertoires in COVID-19. Clones were read by immunoSEQ multiplex PCR, and TCRdb kept only the in-frame ones, dropping some. This sample has a few hundred thousand clones, with less than 85% found just once. Material for sequencing was peripheral blood. The source is a young woman with acute or convalescent COVID-19. CDR3s include the opening cysteine and the closing phenylalanine or tryptophan. D genes are given only for firm matches. Rows may omit the clone size; those that give it use once, few, many or a size class.

clone size: NA; V gene: TRBV4-3; D gene: NA; CDR3 length: 17; J gene: TRBJ2-1; CDR3 protein: CASSQEEDSSSYNEQFF; CDR3 DNA: TGCGCCAGCAGCCAAGAGGAGGACTCTAGCTCCTACAATGAGCAGTTCTTC
clone size: few; V gene: TRBV28; D gene: NA; CDR3 length: 16; J gene: TRBJ1-5; CDR3 protein: CASSLGETYSNQPQHF; CDR3 DNA: TGTGCCAGCAGTTTAGGGGAGACCTATAGCAATCAGCCCCAGCATTTT
clone size: NA; V gene: TRBV30; D gene: TRBD1; CDR3 length: 14; J gene: TRBJ1-6; CDR3 protein: CAWSVGTGTSPLHF; CDR3 DNA: TGTGCCTGGAGTGTAGGGACAGGGACTTCACCCCTCCACTTT
clone size: NA; V gene: TRBV5-6; D gene: TRBD2; CDR3 length: 16; J gene: TRBJ2-2; CDR3 protein: CASSLVLAASPRELFF; CDR3 DNA: TGTGCCAGCAGCTTGGTTCTAGCGGCATCACCGCGGGAGCTGTTTTTT
clone size: NA; V gene: TRBV27; D gene: NA; CDR3 length: 23; J gene: TRBJ1-5; CDR3 protein: CASSDLKGLGLGWRLSSNQPQHF; CDR3 DNA: TGTGCCAGCAGTGATCTCAAAGGGCTTGGTCTCGGCTGGAGGTTAAGTAGCAATCAGCCCCAGCATTTT
clone size: NA; V gene: TRBV19; D gene: NA; CDR3 length: 15; J gene: TRBJ1-6; CDR3 protein: CASSAQTVYNSPLHF; CDR3 DNA: TGTGCCAGTAGTGCACAGACAGTATATAATTCACCCCTCCACTTT
clone size: NA; V gene: TRBV6-5; D gene: TRBD1; CDR3 length: 13; J gene: TRBJ1-1; CDR3 protein: CASSRQGFSEAFF; CDR3 DNA: TGTGCCAGCAGTCGACAGGGTTTCTCTGAAGCTTTCTTT
clone size: NA; V gene: TRBV30; D gene: NA; CDR3 length: 16; J gene: TRBJ2-1; CDR3 protein: CAWSVRLGGSYNEQFF; CDR3 DNA: TGTGCCTGGAGTGTACGGTTGGGGGGCTCCTACAATGAGCAGTTCTTC
clone size: NA; V gene: TRBV6-6; D gene: NA; CDR3 length: 15; J gene: TRBJ2-1; CDR3 protein: CASKLGVYRDNEQFF; CDR3 DNA: TGTGCCAGCAAACTAGGGGTCTACAGGGATAATGAGCAGTTCTTC
clone size: NA; V gene: TRBV7-8; D gene: NA; CDR3 length: 14; J gene: TRBJ2-7; CDR3 protein: CASSLGLRDYEQYF; CDR3 DNA: TGTGCCAGCAGCTTAGGGCTCCGGGACTACGAGCAGTACTTC
clone size: NA; V gene: TRBV28; D gene: TRBD2; CDR3 length: 18; J gene: TRBJ2-3; CDR3 protein: CASEWRGLAGDFADTQYF; CDR3 DNA: TGTGCCAGCGAATGGAGGGGACTAGCGGGAGATTTTGCAGATACGCAGTATTTT
clone size: NA; V gene: TRBV6-5; D gene: TRBD2; CDR3 length: 15; J gene: TRBJ2-1; CDR3 protein: CASSSYSGRGGEQFF; CDR3 DNA: TGTGCCAGCAGTTCATATAGCGGGAGGGGGGGTGAGCAGTTCTTC
clone size: few; V gene: TRBV24-1; D gene: NA; CDR3 length: 12; J gene: TRBJ2-7; CDR3 protein: CATSEKYGEQYF; CDR3 DNA: TGTGCCACCAGTGAGAAGTACGGCGAGCAGTACTTC
clone size: NA; V gene: TRBV5-5; D gene: TRBD2; CDR3 length: 16; J gene: TRBJ2-2; CDR3 protein: CASSILTSATSGELFF; CDR3 DNA: TGTGCCAGCAGCATTCTGACTAGCGCGACCTCCGGGGAGCTGTTTTTT
clone size: NA; V gene: TRBV5-6; D gene: NA; CDR3 length: 13; J gene: TRBJ1-2; CDR3 protein: CASSLGGDYGYTF; CDR3 DNA: TGTGCCAGCAGCCTAGGAGGAGATTATGGCTACACCTTC
clone size: NA; V gene: TRBV7-8; D gene: TRBD1; CDR3 length: 13; J gene: TRBJ2-7; CDR3 protein: CASSSDRGLEQYF; CDR3 DNA: TGTGCCAGCAGCTCAGATAGGGGGCTCGAGCAGTACTTC
clone size: NA; V gene: TRBV5-1; D gene: NA; CDR3 length: 12; J gene: TRBJ2-7; CDR3 protein: CASSSTDSQQYF; CDR3 DNA: TGCGCCAGCAGCTCGACGGACAGCCAGCAGTACTTC
clone size: NA; V gene: TRBV6-5; D gene: NA; CDR3 length: 14; J gene: TRBJ2-2; CDR3 protein: CASSDDRITGELFF; CDR3 DNA: TGTGCCAGCAGCGACGACAGGATCACCGGGGAGCTGTTTTTT
clone size: NA; V gene: TRBV11-2; D gene: NA; CDR3 length: 17; J gene: TRBJ2-3; CDR3 protein: CASSPPLGGSGTDTQYF; CDR3 DNA: TGTGCCAGCAGCCCCCCCTTAGGCGGTTCTGGCACAGATACGCAGTATTTT
clone size: NA; V gene: TRBV28; D gene: TRBD2; CDR3 length: 17; J gene: TRBJ2-7; CDR3 protein: CASSIPFGSGRAGEQYF; CDR3 DNA: TGTGCCAGCAGTATCCCCTTTGGTAGCGGGAGGGCCGGCGAGCAGTACTTC
clone size: NA; V gene: TRBV5-1; D gene: TRBD2; CDR3 length: 15; J gene: TRBJ2-1; CDR3 protein: CASSLGLAEYNEQFF; CDR3 DNA: TGCGCCAGCAGCTTGGGGCTAGCGGAGTACAATGAGCAGTTCTTC
clone size: NA; V gene: TRBV27; D gene: TRBD1; CDR3 length: 15; J gene: TRBJ1-4; CDR3 protein: CASSSGQGVAFSLFF; CDR3 DNA: TGTGCCAGCAGTTCCGGACAGGGGGTCGCCTTTAGCCTGTTTTTT